A selection of T cell receptor beta chains follows, all from one sample in a study of breast tumors, draining lymph nodes, adjacent tissues. TCRdb reprocessed the multiplex PCR reads with MiXCR, giving one entry per CDR3 protein. The sample records approximately 300,000 distinct CDR3 sequences, about 33% being singletons. Sequencing input: axillary lymph node tissue. These receptors were collected from a female donor with breast cancer. Some clones in this sample may be carry-over from other donors' samples. Both conserved end residues are part of each CDR3. D genes are given only for firm matches. Expanded clones get a size class; other rows say once, few or many, or leave the size out.

NA	TRBV20-1	many	TRBJ1-4	CSARRGSGTNEKLFF	TGCAGTGCTAGACGGGGATCTGGGACTAATGAAAAACTGTTTTTT
NA	TRBV4-1	many	TRBJ1-6	CASSQEGRQLLALHF	TGCGCCAGCAGCCAAGAAGGTCGCCAGTTATTAGCCCTCCACTTT
TRBD1	TRBV4-1	NA	TRBJ2-4	CASSQVPKTGSTTLGKNIQYF	TGCGCCAGCAGCCAGGTCCCTAAGACAGGGTCCACCACCTTAGGCAAAAACATTCAGTACTTC
NA	TRBV7-6	many	TRBJ2-7	CASSSGGGAGSNEQYF	TGTGCCAGCAGTTCCGGGGGAGGAGCAGGGTCCAACGAGCAGTACTTC
TRBD1	TRBV6-5	few	TRBJ2-2	CASSYLGTGAPGELFF	TGTGCCAGCAGTTACCTCGGGACAGGAGCGCCCGGGGAGCTGTTTTTT
NA	TRBV5-4	NA	TRBJ2-1	CASSQKGPPPHEQFF	TGCGCCAGCAGCCAAAAGGGACCTCCGCCGCATGAGCAGTTCTTC
NA	TRBV7-3	many	TRBJ2-1	CASSLGTAGEQFF	TGTGCCAGCAGCTTAGGGACAGCGGGTGAGCAGTTCTTC
TRBD2	TRBV19	many	TRBJ2-3	CASSGTSAIMGDTQYF	TGTGCCAGTAGTGGGACTAGCGCTATCATGGGTGATACGCAGTATTTT
NA	TRBV5-4	NA	TRBJ1-2	CASSSPREANYGYAF	TGTGCCAGCAGCTCGCCGAGGGAGGCTAACTATGGCTACGCCTTC
NA	TRBV7-9	many	TRBJ2-5	CASSLDLETQYF	TGTGCCAGCAGCTTAGACTTGGAGACCCAGTACTTC
TRBD1	TRBV10-3	many	TRBJ2-7	CATRGERDRGHEQYF	TGTGCCACCAGGGGGGAGCGGGACAGGGGACACGAGCAGTACTTC
NA	TRBV7-8	many	TRBJ1-2	CASSASWGGYTF	TGTGCCAGCAGCGCTTCATGGGGGGGCTACACCTTC
NA	TRBV7-2	NA	TRBJ1-1	CASSPGGGGKAFF	TGTGCCAGCAGCCCCGGGGGAGGGGGGAAAGCTTTCTTT
NA	TRBV5-8	NA	TRBJ2-7	CASSLGATSYERYF	TGTGCCAGCAGCTTAGGAGCGACCTCCTACGAGCGGTACTTC
TRBD2	TRBV10-3	many	TRBJ2-5	CAISQTRGEETQYF	TGTGCCATCAGCCAGACACGGGGGGAAGAGACCCAGTACTTC
TRBD1	TRBV4-3	many	TRBJ1-5	CASSQDIRQGADQPQHF	TGCGCCAGCAGCCAAGATATTAGACAGGGGGCCGATCAGCCCCAGCATTTT
NA	TRBV7-2	many	TRBJ2-7	CTSRQGREQYF	TGTACCAGCAGACAGGGAAGGGAGCAGTACTTC
TRBD2	TRBV20-1	once	TRBJ2-5	CSARAGSAGGETQYF	TGCAGTGCTAGGGCGGGCTCAGCGGGAGGGGAGACCCAGTACTTC